What follows are 9 T cell receptor beta chains derived from one specimen sequenced in a study of T-cell reconstitution after alpha-beta-depleted transplantation in children. Unique molecular identifiers were incorporated during preparation of the TCRbeta library. TCRdb processed the PCR reads anew with MiXCR; each CDR3 protein has one entry. The data hold roughly 300,000 distinct CDR3 sequences, with approximately 10% observed a single time. The specimen was PBMCs from the stem cell graft donor, collected from the stem cell graft. The receptors were gathered from a human donor who donated a stem cell graft to a child with acute lymphoblastic leukemia.

This clonotype was recorded a few times. This chain connects TRBV11-2 to TRBJ2-4, with 12 bases identical to TRBD2. V shed 0 bases and J 7 bases; nucleotides not matched to a gene: 10. CDR3 length: 18 amino acids. CDR1 and CDR2 (germline): SGHAT, FQNNGV. CDR3 protein: CASSLDGLAGGHGNIQYF. The CDR3 DNA sequence: TGTGCCAGCAGCTTAGATGGCCTAGCGGGAGGGCACGGCAACATTCAGTACTTC.

This sequence joins TRBV5-1 and TRBJ2-1; D is uncertain. Trimming removed 0 bases from V and 6 bases from J, with 7 bases in between. CDR3 length: 13 amino acids. Germline V gene lookup returns CDR1 SGHRS and CDR2 YFSETQ. CDR3 loop: CASSLGQSNEQFF. The CDR3 DNA reads as TGCGCCAGCAGCTTGGGTCAGAGCAATGAGCAGTTCTTC. Using reference TRBV5-1 and TRBJ2-1 for the parts outside the CDR3, the full variable domain is KAGVTQTPRYLIKTRGQQVTLSCSPISGHRSVSWYQQTPGQGLQFLFEYFSETQRNKGNFPGRFSGRQFSNSRSEMNVSTLELGDSALYLCASSLGQSNEQFFGPGTRLTVL.

The V call is TRBV20-1, the J call TRBJ1-1; no clear D. The CDR3 is made up of 14 amino acids. Germline values: CDR1 DFQATT, CDR2 SNEGSKA (reference sequence). Trimming removed 0 bases from V and 4 bases from J, with 12 bases in between. This CDR3 is CSARDPGSLTEAFF. In DNA, the CDR3 is TGCAGTGCTAGAGACCCGGGATCTCTCACTGAAGCTTTCTTT.

The sample holds a few counts of this clonotype. The V gene is TRBV6-2 or TRBV6-3, the J gene TRBJ2-4; 7 bases agree with TRBD2. Germline V CDR1 and CDR2: MNHEY, SVGEGT. The CDR3 sequence is 15 residues long. Germline trimming cut 4 bases from V and 5 bases from J; bases unmatched to any gene: 8. The CDR3 region has the DNA TGTGCCAGCAGTTTGACCTGGACTAGGGAAAACATTCAGTACTTC. As protein: CASSLTWTRENIQYF.

The DNA of the CDR3 is TGCGCCAGCAGTGACGGACAGGGGGTTACCTACGAGCAGTACTTC. This translates into CASSDGQGVTYEQYF. The chain joins TRBV5-1 to TRBJ2-7; 10 nucleotides agree with TRBD1. The ends lost 5 bases at V and 2 bases at J; junction bases unmatched: 7. The CDR3 extends over 15 amino acids. In germline, CDR1 is SGHRS, CDR2 YFSETQ.

For the CDR3, the DNA is TGTGCCAGCAGCCTAGAGGGACAGGGGTGGAACACTGAAGCTTTCTTT. Translation gives CASSLEGQGWNTEAFF. The chain combines TRBV7-9 with TRBJ1-1, with 10 bases matching TRBD1. With 5 bases clipped from V and 1 base from J, the junction kept 7 bases outside the gene matches. The germline V gene has CDR1 SEHNR and CDR2 FQNEAQ (reference sequence). The CDR3 spans 16 residues.

The chain uses TRBV29-1 and TRBJ2-5; the D gene is possibly TRBD2 (5 bases). The germline CDR1 and CDR2 sequences are SQVTM and ANQGSEA. CDR3 length: 13 amino acids. V was pared by 1 base and J by 1 base, with 7 bases between. Here the CDR3 reads CSVEGRVQETQYF. The CDR3, as DNA: TGCAGCGTTGAAGGGCGGGTCCAAGAGACCCAGTACTTC.

V gene TRBV28 combines with J gene TRBJ2-1; D may be TRBD2 (5 bases). The V end lost 7 bases, the J end lost 4 bases, and 14 bases lay between the germline ends. The CDR3 is 14 residues long. Germline V gene sequence: CDR1 MDHEN, CDR2 SYDVKM. The CDR3 spells CASTAGLSYNEQFF. The CDR3 DNA follows: TGTGCCAGCACCGCCGGACTGTCTTACAATGAGCAGTTCTTC.

This clonotype has just a few counts. The rearrangement joins TRBV20-1 to TRBJ2-7; D is uncertain. Germline CDR1 DFQATT, CDR2 SNEGSKA (reference sequence). This CDR3 comprises 12 residues. V gave up 0 bases and J gave up 6 bases, with 9 bases separating them. The CDR3 bases are TGCAGTGCTAGAGACGCGGTCCCCGAGCAGTACTTC. Translated: CSARDAVPEQYF.